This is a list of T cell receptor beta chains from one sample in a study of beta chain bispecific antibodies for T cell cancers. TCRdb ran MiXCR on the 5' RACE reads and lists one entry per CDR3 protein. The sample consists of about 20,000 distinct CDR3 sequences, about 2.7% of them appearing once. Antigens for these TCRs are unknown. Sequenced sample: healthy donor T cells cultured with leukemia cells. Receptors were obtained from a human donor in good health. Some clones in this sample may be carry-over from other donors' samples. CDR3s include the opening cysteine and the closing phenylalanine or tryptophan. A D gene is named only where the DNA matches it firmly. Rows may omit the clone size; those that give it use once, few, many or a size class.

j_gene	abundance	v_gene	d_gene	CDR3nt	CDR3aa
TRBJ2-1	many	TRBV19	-	TGTGCCAGTAGTATAGTTAGTGGAGCCTACAATGAGCAGTTCTTC	CASSIVSGAYNEQFF
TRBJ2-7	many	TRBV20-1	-	TGCAGTGCTCGGGGAGGGGGGGAAAAGAGCTCCTACGAGCAGTACTTC	CSARGGGEKSSYEQYF
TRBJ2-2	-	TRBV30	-	TGTGCCTGGAGTGCGGGCCCAGGGGGGCCCGGGGAGCTGTTTTTT	CAWSAGPGGPGELFF
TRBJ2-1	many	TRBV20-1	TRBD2	TGCAGTGCTCCACCCGGGACTAAGTACAATGAGCAGTTCTTC	CSAPPGTKYNEQFF
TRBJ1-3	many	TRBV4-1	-	TGCGCCAGCAGCCTTCGTTTCTCCTCAGGGGAGGACACCATATATTTT	CASSLRFSSGEDTIYF
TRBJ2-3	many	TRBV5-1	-	TGCGCCAGCAGCTTAGCCGGAGATACGCAGTATTTT	CASSLAGDTQYF
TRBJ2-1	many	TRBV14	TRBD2	TGTGCCAGCAGCCAAGATTCGGGGGGGTCAAATGAGCAGTTCTTC	CASSQDSGGSNEQFF
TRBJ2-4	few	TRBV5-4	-	TGTGCCAGCAGCCGGGGCAGGGGAGGCGAGGCCAAAAACATTCAGTACTTC	CASSRGRGGEAKNIQYF
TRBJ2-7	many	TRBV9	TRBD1	TGTGCCAGCAGCGGTCAGGGGGCGAGACACGAGCAGTACTTC	CASSGQGARHEQYF
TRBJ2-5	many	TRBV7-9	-	TGTGCCAGCAGCTCAGGGTACGGACAAAACCAAGAGACCCAGTACTTC	CASSSGYGQNQETQYF
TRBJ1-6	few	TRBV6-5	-	TGTGCCAGCAGTTACTACCCCCCCCCGGGGGGTAATTTGTCACCCCTCCACTTT	CASSYYPPPGGNLSPLHF
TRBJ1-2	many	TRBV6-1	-	TGTGCCAGCAGTGCCCGTAGGGGGACTTTAGGTGGCTATGGCTACACCTTC	CASSARRGTLGGYGYTF
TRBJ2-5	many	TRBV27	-	TGTGCCAGCAGCCCCTCTCCGGGACCTCGAAGGGAGACCCAGTACTTC	CASSPSPGPRRETQYF
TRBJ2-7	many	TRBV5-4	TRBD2	TGTGCCAGCAGCCTACTCGGGGGGGCAGAGGACTACGAGCAGTACTTC	CASSLLGGAEDYEQYF
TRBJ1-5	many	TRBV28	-	TGTGCCAGCATGTTGACCTACCATTGGGATCAGCCCCAGCATTTT	CASMLTYHWDQPQHF
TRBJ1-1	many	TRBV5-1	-	TGCGCCAGCAGCTTGTCCGCGAACACTGAAGCTTTCTTT	CASSLSANTEAFF
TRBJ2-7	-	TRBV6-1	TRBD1	TGTGCCAGCAGTGAAGCCGGGACAGTTATCGAGCAGTACTTC	CASSEAGTVIEQYF
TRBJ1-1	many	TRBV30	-	TGTGCCTGGAGTTCCAGAGTGAACACTGAAGCTTTCTTT	CAWSSRVNTEAFF
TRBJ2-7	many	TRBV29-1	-	TGCAGCGGCTGGGACACCCTATCCTACGAGCAGTACTTC	CSGWDTLSYEQYF
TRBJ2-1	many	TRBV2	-	TGTGCCAGCAGTGTGGGGGGTGAGCAGTTCTTC	CASSVGGEQFF
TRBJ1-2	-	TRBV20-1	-	TGCAGTGCTGCAGTGTACTCCTATGGCTACACCTTC	CSAAVYSYGYTF
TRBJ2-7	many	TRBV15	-	TGTGCCACCAGAGAGGCAGCCCCCTACGAGCAGTACTTC	CATREAAPYEQYF
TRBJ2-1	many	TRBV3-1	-	TGTGCCAGCAGCCACGGTTTTTGGAATGAGCAGTTCTTC	CASSHGFWNEQFF
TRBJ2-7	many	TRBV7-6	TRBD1	TGTGCCAGCAGCCCCTGGACAGGGTTCGAGCAGTACTTC	CASSPWTGFEQYF
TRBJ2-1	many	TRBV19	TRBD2	TGTGCCAGTAGTATGAGAGGTCTAGCGGGGGATAATGAGCAGTTCTTC	CASSMRGLAGDNEQFF
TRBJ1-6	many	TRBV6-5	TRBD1	TGTGCCAGCAGCCCACTTTGGGGACAGGGCTCCCTCCACTTT	CASSPLWGQGSLHF
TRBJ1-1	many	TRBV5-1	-	TGCGCCAGCAGCCACTCGGGGGCCATGAACACTGAAGCTTTCTTT	CASSHSGAMNTEAFF
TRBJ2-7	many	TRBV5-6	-	TGTGCCAGCAGCTTTTGGGCAGGTCGAGAGCAGTACTTC	CASSFWAGREQYF
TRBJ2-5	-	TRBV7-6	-	TGTGCCGGCAGCCCCGACGGAGGGACCCAGTACTTC	CAGSPDGGTQYF
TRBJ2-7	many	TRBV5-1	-	TGCGCCAGCAGCTTGCTACCCCACGAGCAGTACTTC	CASSLLPHEQYF
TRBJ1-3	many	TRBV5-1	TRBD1	TGCGCCAGCAGCATCGACAGGGGAGGTGGCACCATATATTTT	CASSIDRGGGTIYF
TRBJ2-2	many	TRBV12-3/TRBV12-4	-	TGTGCCAGCAGTTTAGACATTTACGGGGAGCTGTTTTTT	CASSLDIYGELFF
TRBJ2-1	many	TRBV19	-	TGTGCCAGTAGTATAGATACAGGAGCGGTGGTTGAGCAGTTCTTC	CASSIDTGAVVEQFF
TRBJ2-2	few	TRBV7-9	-	TGTGCCAGCAGCCCAACTCTCGATGGGGAGCTGTTTTTT	CASSPTLDGELFF
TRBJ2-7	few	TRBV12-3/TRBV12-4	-	TGTGCCAGCAGTCCAAACATGGACGGCTCCTACGAGCAGTACTTC	CASSPNMDGSYEQYF
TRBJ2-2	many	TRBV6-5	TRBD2	TGTGCCAGCAGTTACTCCGGGGGAGTCAGGGCTAAGCGGGGGAACACCGGGGAGCTGTTTTTT	CASSYSGGVRAKRGNTGELFF
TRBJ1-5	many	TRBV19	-	TGTGCCAGTAGTATTTCGGCTGATAGAAATCAGCCCCAGCATTTT	CASSISADRNQPQHF
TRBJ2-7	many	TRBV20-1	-	TGCAGTGCTTACGACTTCTACGAGCAGTACTTC	CSAYDFYEQYF
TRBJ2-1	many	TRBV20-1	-	TGCAGTGCTCCCACCGTGGGGGGCTCCAGCTCCTACAATGAGCAGTTCTTC	CSAPTVGGSSSYNEQFF
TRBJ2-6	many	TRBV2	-	TGTGCCAGCAGTGAAAAGACGACCGGACGGGTAGTCTCTGGGGCCAACGTCCTGACTTTC	CASSEKTTGRVVSGANVLTF
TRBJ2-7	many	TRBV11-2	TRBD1	TGTGCCAGCAGCTACGGGACAGGGGCCTACGAGCAGTACTTC	CASSYGTGAYEQYF
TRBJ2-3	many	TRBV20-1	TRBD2	TGCAGTGCTAGAGATCTTGTCCTAGCGGGCCACCTCGGGTATACAGATACGCAGTATTTT	CSARDLVLAGHLGYTDTQYF
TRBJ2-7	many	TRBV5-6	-	TGTGCCAGCAGCTTGACGCTCGACTTTAACTACGAGCAGTACTTC	CASSLTLDFNYEQYF
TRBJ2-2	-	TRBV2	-	TGTGCCAGCATTGATGACAGGACGAACACCGGGGAGCTGTTTTTT	CASIDDRTNTGELFF
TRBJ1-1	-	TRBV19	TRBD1	TGTGCCAGTAGTAACTTTCCGGGACAGATGAACACTGAAGCTTTCTTT	CASSNFPGQMNTEAFF
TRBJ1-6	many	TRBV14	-	TGTGCCAGCAGCCAAGCTGGCTACCCCGAAAGATATAATTCACCCCTCCACTTT	CASSQAGYPERYNSPLHF
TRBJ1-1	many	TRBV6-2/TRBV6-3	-	TGTGCCAGCAGCCAAATTGACAGCATGAACACTGAAGCTTTCTTT	CASSQIDSMNTEAFF
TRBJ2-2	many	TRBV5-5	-	TGTGCCAGCAGCCTACTCGAGGGGACCGGGGAGCTGTTTTTT	CASSLLEGTGELFF
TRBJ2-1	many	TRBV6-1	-	TGTGCCAGCAGTGAGGGGGGTTACTATGAGCAGTTCTTC	CASSEGGYYEQFF
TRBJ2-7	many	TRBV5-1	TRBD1	TGCGCCAGCAGCCTACGACAGGGTACGGACGAGCAGTACTTC	CASSLRQGTDEQYF
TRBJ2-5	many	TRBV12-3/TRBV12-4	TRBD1	TGTGCCAGCAGTCAACGACAGGGATCAGAGACCCAGTACTTC	CASSQRQGSETQYF
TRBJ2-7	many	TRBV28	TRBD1	TGTGCCAGCAGGGGGACAGGTGGTGGCTACGAGCAGTACTTC	CASRGTGGGYEQYF
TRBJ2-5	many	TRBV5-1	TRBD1	TGCGCCAGCAGCCCTGGGGCAGGGGGAGAGGAGACCCAGTACTTC	CASSPGAGGEETQYF